Each of the 29 T cell receptor beta chains below was sequenced from the same sample in a study of blood T cell repertoires in COVID-19. TCRdb's table, derived via immunoSEQ multiplex PCR, lists solely in-frame clones and lacks some. The sample shows roughly 200,000 clones, about 86% of them seen only once. The sample was PBMCs or T cells enriched from blood (not recorded which). The receptors shown here come from a woman in her 50s in a cohort exposed to, infected with or recovered from COVID-19 (not recorded which).

The J gene is TRBJ1-6, the V gene TRBV3-1 (or the pseudogene TRBV3-2); D call uncertain. Germline loops: CDR1 LGHDT, CDR2 YNNKEL (reference sequence). V lost 2 bases and J lost 7, with 9 bases in between. The CDR3 is 14 residues long. CDR3 sequence: CASSQKHQNSPLHF. The DNA for the CDR3 is TGTGCCAGCAGCCAAAAACACCAAAATTCACCCCTCCACTTT.

The gene calls are TRBV4-2 and TRBJ2-7; no definite D call. Germline CDR1 and CDR2: LGHNA and YNFKEQ. Trimming took 0 bases from V and 1 from J, leaving 16 bases between them. This CDR3 comprises 17 residues. The CDR3 DNA sequence: TGTGCCAGCAGCCAAGATTGGGCCAGCCATGCTTCCTACGAGCAGTACTTC. Amino acid sequence: CASSQDWASHASYEQYF.

This chain connects TRBV7-6 to TRBJ2-5; 10 positions agree with TRBD2. Unmatched junction bases numbered 7, after V lost 5 bases and J lost 4 bases. The CDR3 spans 15 residues. Germline assignment: CDR1 SGHVS and CDR2 FNYEAQ. The CDR3 region has the DNA TGTGCCAGCAGCGTGAGCGGGGGGGCGGGAGAGACCCAGTACTTC. It encodes CASSVSGGAGETQYF.

The V call is TRBV4-3, the J call TRBJ1-4; D is perhaps TRBD1 (5 bases). Trimming cost V 6 bases and J 0 bases, with 11 bases left between them. This CDR3 is 15 amino acids long. CDR1 LGHNA and CDR2 YSLEER come from the germline V gene. CDR3 sequence: CASSRQSATNEKLFF. In DNA form, the CDR3 reads TGCGCCAGCAGTCGACAGTCGGCAACTAATGAAAAACTGTTTTTT.

The chain has TRBV10-3 and TRBJ1-5; TRBD1 matches at 8 bases. The ends lost 4 bases at V and 0 bases at J; junction bases unmatched: 17. This CDR3 contains 20 residues. Germline V gene data show CDR1 as ENHRY and CDR2 as SYGVKD. In nucleotides, the CDR3 is TGTGCCATCAGTGGCCATAGGATGGACAGGGATGTCTCTAGCAATCAGCCCCAGCATTTT. It specifies CAISGHRMDRDVSSNQPQHF.

This chain links TRBV18 with TRBJ2-2, with TRBD1 matching over 9 bases. CDR1 is KGHSH and CDR2 is LQKENI in the germline V gene. The CDR3 runs 16 residues. The V gene end was trimmed by 3 bases and the J gene end by 6 bases; junction bases not matched to a gene: 8. This CDR3 is CASSPRDREGAGELFF. CDR3 sequence (DNA): TGTGCCAGCTCACCTCGGGACAGGGAGGGAGCCGGGGAGCTGTTTTTT.

V usage is TRBV5-1 and J usage is TRBJ2-1; TRBD2 matches at 11 bases. Germline assignment: CDR1 SGHRS and CDR2 YFSETQ. The CDR3 sequence is 17 residues long. The V segment lost 4 bases and the J segment 2 bases; nucleotides outside the gene matches: 8. DNA of the CDR3: TGCGCCAGCAGCCCGACGACTAGCGGGGCCCCCTACAATGAGCAGTTCTTC. Protein: CASSPTTSGAPYNEQFF.

This clone was seen a single time. The gene calls are TRBV19 and TRBJ2-4; a weak D match, TRBD2 (6 bases). Germline lookup yields CDR1 LNHDA and CDR2 SQIVND (reference sequence). Trimming removed 5 bases at V and 2 bases at J, with 19 bases between. The CDR3 runs 17 residues. CDR3 DNA: TGTGCCAGTAGTGGGGCGGGGCGCGGTTCTACCAAAAACATTCAGTACTTC. Residues: CASSGAGRGSTKNIQYF.

The chain recombines TRBV18 with TRBJ2-7; 7 bases match TRBD1. CDR1 is KGHSH and CDR2 is LQKENI in the germline V gene. V was clipped by 1 base and J by 6 bases; unmatched bases: 9. The CDR3 has 15 residues. This CDR3 is CASSPLGQAWGEQYF. In nucleotides, the CDR3 is TGTGCCAGCTCACCACTCGGACAGGCCTGGGGCGAGCAGTACTTC.

This clone showed up just once. This chain uses TRBV7-9 with TRBJ1-5; D not certain. The V gene lost 1 base and the J gene lost 4 bases, with 11 bases spanning the gap. In germline, CDR1 is SEHNR, CDR2 FQNEAQ (reference sequence). This CDR3 has 15 amino acids. This chain's CDR3 is CASSLDGQNNQPQHF. CDR3 in DNA: TGTGCCAGCAGCTTAGATGGGCAGAATAATCAGCCCCAGCATTTT.

V gene TRBV28 combines with J gene TRBJ1-2; no definite D call. The V end lost 2 bases, the J end lost 8 bases, and 12 bases lay between the germline ends. This CDR3 has 13 residues. Germline V gene lookup returns CDR1 MDHEN and CDR2 SYDVKM. This CDR3 reads CASSLRVGGGYTF. The CDR3 DNA reads TGTGCCAGCAGTTTACGGGTCGGAGGGGGCTACACCTTC.

The chain links TRBV5-1 to TRBJ2-7; 9 bases line up with TRBD2. The CDR3 spans 17 residues. Trimming cost V 4 bases and J 0 bases; bases outside gene matches: 11. Germline assignment: CDR1 SGHRS and CDR2 YFSETQ. In nucleotides, the CDR3 is TGCGCCAGCAGCACGGGGGCTAGCGGGGACCCCTCCTACGAGCAGTACTTC. Amino acids: CASSTGASGDPSYEQYF.

The gene calls are TRBV20-1 and TRBJ2-5, with 10 positions matching TRBD2. V shed 3 bases and J 5 bases; nucleotides not matched to a gene: 9. CDR1 and CDR2 from the germline V gene are DFQATT and SNEGSKA (reference sequence). This CDR3 contains 15 residues. The CDR3 nucleotides are TGCAGTGCTAGTCAGATGGGACTAGCGTACGAGACCCAGTACTTC. This encodes CSASQMGLAYETQYF.

V gene TRBV27 combines with J gene TRBJ2-7, with 7 bases fitting TRBD2. Germline V gives CDR1 MNHEY, CDR2 SMNVEV (reference sequence). This CDR3 has 12 residues. The trim removed 6 bases at V and 3 bases at J, leaving 2 bases unmatched. Written as DNA, the CDR3 is TGTGCCAGCAGCCCGGGAGGCTACGAGCAGTACTTC. Its protein product is CASSPGGYEQYF.

This chain joins TRBV29-1 and TRBJ2-1, with 8 bases lining up with TRBD1. CDR3 length: 14 amino acids. CDR1 is SQVTM and CDR2 is ANQGSEA in the germline V gene. The ends lost 4 bases at V and 8 bases at J; junction bases unmatched: 10. CDR3 protein: CSVGPTGVRDEQFF. CDR3 coding DNA: TGCAGCGTTGGGCCGACAGGGGTGAGGGATGAGCAGTTCTTC.

Regarding this clone: This CDR3 is also generated by other DNA sequences in the sample. This chain joins TRBV2 and TRBJ1-4; D remains ambiguous. Germline loops: CDR1 SNHLY, CDR2 FYNNEI. This CDR3 spans 13 amino acids. Trimming removed 4 bases from V and 8 bases from J, with 11 bases in between. This CDR3 reads CASSGTGGEKLFF. The CDR3 region has the DNA TGTGCCAGCAGTGGGACCGGAGGAGAAAAACTGTTTTTT. Variable domain in full (rest from reference TRBV2 and TRBJ1-4): EPEVTQTPSHQVTQMGQEVILRCVPISNHLYFYWYRQILGQKVEFLVSFYNNEISEKSEIFDDQFSVERPDGSNFTLKIRSTKLEDSAMYFCASSGTGGEKLFFGSGTQLSVL.

The rearrangement uses TRBV7-2 and TRBJ2-5; 14 bases align to TRBD2. The CDR3 totals 17 residues. V shed 1 base, J shed 5 bases, and the junction held 6 bases outside the gene matches. Germline assignment: CDR1 SGHTA and CDR2 FQGNSA. This CDR3 is CASSLVGTSGGMETQYF. CDR3 coding DNA: TGTGCCAGCAGCTTAGTCGGGACTAGCGGGGGCATGGAGACCCAGTACTTC.

The V call is TRBV18, the J call TRBJ2-1; a possible D gene is TRBD2 (5 bases). Germline V gene sequence: CDR1 KGHSH, CDR2 LQKENI. V lost 3 bases to trimming and J lost 7 bases, with 16 bases between them. This CDR3 contains 15 residues. The CDR3 coding sequence is TGTGCCAGCTCACCGACGGTAGCTCGAGGGAATGAGCAGTTCTTC. Protein: CASSPTVARGNEQFF.

The chain couples TRBV4-2 to TRBJ1-6; 10 bases are shared with TRBD1. The V gene end was trimmed by 4 bases and the J gene end by 9 bases; junction bases not matched to a gene: 9. The V gene's germline CDR1 is LGHNA and CDR2 YNFKEQ. The CDR3 contains 16 residues. In DNA, the CDR3 is TGTGCCAGCAGCCCCCTGGACAGGGGGAATGTTTCACCCCTCCACTTT. The encoded protein is CASSPLDRGNVSPLHF.

The J gene is TRBJ1-1, the V gene TRBV7-9, with D maybe TRBD1 (5 bases). Germline CDR1 SEHNR, CDR2 FQNEAQ (reference sequence). This CDR3 comprises 15 residues. V lost 7 bases, J lost 4 bases, and 19 bases lay in between. The CDR3 DNA follows: TGTGCCAGCACCAACCGTAGGGGAGGGGTCACTGAAGCTTTCTTT. Its translation: CASTNRRGGVTEAFF.

This chain joins TRBV10-3 and TRBJ1-6; D is unclear. CDR3 length: 15 amino acids. The V gene's germline CDR1 is ENHRY and CDR2 SYGVKD. V was cut by 5 bases and J by 5 bases, with 13 bases left in between. The CDR3 sequence: CAISSVSFHNSPLHF. The DNA for the CDR3 is TGTGCCATCAGTTCCGTGAGCTTCCATAATTCACCCCTCCACTTT.

The chain joins TRBV3-1 (or the pseudogene TRBV3-2) to TRBJ1-2; D is uncertain. Looked up from germline, CDR1 is LGHDT and CDR2 is YNNKEL (reference sequence). The CDR3 consists of 15 residues. V was clipped by 1 base and J by 0 bases, with 9 bases between them. Here the CDR3 reads CASSQGQKANYGYTF. The CDR3 DNA follows: TGTGCCAGCAGCCAAGGACAAAAAGCTAACTATGGCTACACCTTC.

J is TRBJ1-1 and V is TRBV27; perhaps TRBD1 as D (6 bases). The germline V gene encodes CDR1 MNHEY and CDR2 SMNVEV (reference sequence). Trimming stripped 4 bases from V and 1 base from J, with 13 bases between. There are 15 residues in the CDR3. The CDR3 coding sequence is TGTGCCAGCAGTTACCGGGACACGCGGAACACTGAAGCTTTCTTT. Amino acids: CASSYRDTRNTEAFF.

Notes on this clone: The same CDR3 also results from other DNA sequences found in this sample. This rearrangement joins TRBV18 to TRBJ2-3; D ambiguous. V gave up 3 bases and J gave up 6 bases, with 4 bases separating them. The germline gives CDR1 KGHSH, CDR2 LQKENI. The CDR3 totals 11 residues. The CDR3 loop is CASSPGDTQYF. DNA of the CDR3: TGTGCCAGCTCACCGGGCGATACGCAGTATTTT. Complete variable domain (other parts from reference TRBV18 and TRBJ2-3): NAGVMQNPRHLVRRRGQEARLRCSPMKGHSHVYWYRQLPEEGLKFMVYLQKENIIDESGMPKERFSAEFPKEGPSILRIQQVVRGDSAAYFCASSPGDTQYFGPGTRLTVL.

This clone has only a few counts. The chain has TRBV6-2 or TRBV6-3 and TRBJ1-1; D gene ambiguous. Deletions cut 4 bases from V and 4 bases from J, with 10 bases between. The length of the CDR3 is 13 residues. Looked up from germline, CDR1 is MNHEY and CDR2 is SVGEGT. CDR3 amino acids: CASSFLRVTEAFF. DNA for the CDR3: TGTGCCAGCAGTTTTCTGAGGGTCACTGAAGCTTTCTTT.

The genes are TRBV20-1 and TRBJ1-2; D may be TRBD1 (5 bases). Trimming left V 3 bases short and J 0 bases short, with 17 bases between. Germline V lookup: CDR1 DFQATT, CDR2 SNEGSKA (reference sequence). The length of the CDR3 is 16 residues. DNA for the CDR3: TGCAGTGCTAGTCCATCGCAGGGTTTTGCTAACTATGGCTACACCTTC. It specifies CSASPSQGFANYGYTF.

J is TRBJ2-7 and V is TRBV3-1 (or the pseudogene TRBV3-2); tentatively, D is TRBD1 (6 bases). Trimming took 1 base from V and 3 from J, leaving 10 bases between them. Germline loops: CDR1 LGHDT, CDR2 YNNKEL (reference sequence). This CDR3 has 14 amino acids. The CDR3 sequence is CASSQVGGSYEQYF. The CDR3 nucleotides are TGTGCCAGCAGCCAAGTAGGGGGTAGCTACGAGCAGTACTTC.

This chain connects TRBV14 to TRBJ1-2; D unresolved. Trimming removed 3 bases at V and 6 bases at J, with 11 bases between. Germline CDR1 reads SGHDN; CDR2 reads FVKESK. The CDR3 is made up of 13 amino acids. For the CDR3, the DNA is TGTGCCAGCAGCCATACAACCCTCAATGGCTACACCTTC. Its translation is CASSHTTLNGYTF.

This chain joins TRBV5-5 and TRBJ2-4; 7 bases map to TRBD2. The trim removed 1 base at V and 1 base at J, leaving 8 bases unmatched. From germline, CDR1 is SGHKS and CDR2 YYEKEE (reference sequence). The CDR3 is 17 amino acids. DNA for the CDR3: TGTGCCAGCAGCTTGCGGGGGGAATTCTCGGCCAAAAACATTCAGTACTTC. Protein product: CASSLRGEFSAKNIQYF.